Listed here is a single TCR beta chain. Antigen unknown. The source of the sample is a study of a mutant IDH1 vaccine in newly diagnosed glioma. The CDR3 extends over 16 amino acids. V gave up 1 base and J gave up 4 bases, with 16 bases separating them. Germline-derived CDR1 and CDR2 are LNHDA and SQIVND (reference sequence). The assay was immunoSEQ multiplex PCR, and TCRdb's table has in-frame clones only and misses some. The sample records tens of thousands of clones, approximately 79% being singletons. As to time point: week 5, during vaccination. Vaccination comprised doses that each held 300 ug of mutant IDH1 20-mer peptide, plus topical imiquimod.

The V gene is TRBV19, the J gene TRBJ1-2; D uncertain. Sequenced here: PBMCs, sampled from a glioma patient whose treatment included an IDH1 peptide vaccine. The TCR sequence derives from a woman under 30 with glioma. Some clones in this sample may be carry-over from other donors' samples. Written as DNA, the CDR3 is TGTGCCAGTAGTATAGGGCCCGACGGGTACACCTATGGCTACACCTTC. Translating gives CASSIGPDGYTYGYTF.